This paragraph reports one T cell receptor (beta chain). The CDR3 consists of 15 residues. Germline CDR1 and CDR2: MGHRA and YSYEKL. The V end lost 0 bases, the J end lost 1 base, and 7 bases lay between the germline ends. In the original processing: Amplification with reference gene primers provided the estimates of nucleated cell counts. Clones were read by immunoSEQ multiplex PCR, and TCRdb kept only the in-frame ones, dropping some. The V and J calls and clone size come from that table; D and trimming were worked out from the DNA. The sample holds around 270,000 clones, 84% seen once. Seattle cases were enrolled at active infection and followed longitudinally. This specimen comes from a study of blood T cell repertoires in COVID-19. Study overall: Acute and convalescent COVID-19 specimens originated in the United States, Italy and Spain. The cDNA or gDNA used as material had been derived from T cells, B-cell-depleted T cells, or PBMCs.

The receptor comes from an older person with COVID-19, enrolled during active disease. The chain employs TRBV4-1 and TRBJ1-5; D gene unclear. Sequenced: peripheral blood. In nucleotides, the CDR3 is TGCGCCAGCAGCCAAGATGAGAGGAGCAATCAGCCCCAGCATTTT. It yields the protein CASSQDERSNQPQHF.